Presented here are 27 T cell receptor beta chains from one specimen sequenced in a study of blood T cell repertoires in COVID-19 (TCRdb year 2020). The method behind the library was the immunoSEQ multiplex PCR assay. The source is immuneACCESS, and TCRdb retained only in-frame sequences with V and J called. Part of the clones is not carried over; for the studies checked, unresolved V genes explain less than half of this, and the remainder is unexplained. This sample comprises about 50,000 clones, around 80% of them detected only once. The ten most abundant clones make up around a quarter of the sample. Sequencing input: peripheral blood. Receptors originate from a woman older than 75 with COVID-19, enrolled during active disease.

This clone occurred once. The chain links TRBV27 to TRBJ2-5, with TRBD1 identical over 9 bases. The J segment lost 4 bases and the V segment lost 7 bases, leaving 10 bases of the junction unmatched. This CDR3 comprises 15 residues. CDR1 and CDR2 from the germline V gene are MNHEY and SMNVEV (reference sequence). The CDR3 is CASKGSGTGSETQYF. The DNA for the CDR3 is TGTGCCAGCAAGGGGAGTGGGACAGGGTCAGAGACCCAGTACTTC.

This clone was seen a single time. The rearrangement joins TRBV28 to TRBJ1-4, with D unclear. Germline loops: CDR1 MDHEN, CDR2 SYDVKM. The germline V and J ends were trimmed by 5 bases and 0 bases, with 10 bases remaining between them. This CDR3 is built from 15 residues. CDR3 sequence reads: CASSEAGATNEKLFF. CDR3 nucleotide sequence: TGTGCCAGCAGTGAAGCGGGAGCAACTAATGAAAAACTGTTTTTT.

This clone has only one observation. A read error may be the cause here, since a much bigger clone is one base away. The chain employs TRBV7-3 and TRBJ1-1; possibly TRBD1 for D (6 bases). Germline assignment: CDR1 SGHTA and CDR2 FQGTGA. The CDR3 is 14 amino acids. V was clipped by 4 bases and J by 0 bases, with 9 bases between them. The CDR3 here is CASSSGTLNTEAFF. CDR3 nucleotide sequence: TGTGCCAGCAGCTCCGGGACACTGAACACTGAAGCTTTCTTT.

Notes on this clone: A junction boundary mismatches the germline segment, possibly from a read error. V gene TRBV7-7 combines with J gene TRBJ2-3; unclear D gene. Germline V lookup: CDR1 SSHAT, CDR2 FNYEAQ (reference sequence). This CDR3 is 14 amino acids long. The DNA of the CDR3 is TGTGCTAGCAGCCCCGGTGCTAGCACAGATACGCAGTATTTT. Translating it yields CASSPGASTDTQYF. The complete variable domain, with remaining parts taken from reference TRBV7-7 and TRBJ2-3, reads GAGVSQSPRYKVTKRGQDVTLRCDPISSHATLYWYQQALGQGPEFLTYFNYEAQPDKSGLPSDRFSAERPEGSISTLTIQRTEQRDSAMYRCASSPGASTDTQYFGPGTRLTVL.

Turning to this clone: A junction boundary mismatches the germline segment, possibly from a read error. This chain links TRBV10-3 with TRBJ2-7, with D perhaps given as TRBD1 or TRBD2 (5 bases each). Germline lookup yields CDR1 ENHRY and CDR2 SYGVKD. This CDR3 is 13 amino acids long. Here the CDR3 DNA reads TGTGCCATCACTGAGGGGCCTAAATACGAGCAGTACTTC. Translating it yields CAITEGPKYEQYF.

The count of this clone is one. The chain carries TRBV13 and TRBJ1-1; D gene uncertain. V was shortened by 1 base and J by 0 bases, with 9 bases between the two germline ends. CDR1 and CDR2 (germline): PRHDT, FYEKMQ (reference sequence). CDR3 length equals 15 residues. CDR3 in amino acids: CASSLDLPLNTEAFF. In DNA, the CDR3 is TGTGCCAGCAGCTTAGATCTACCGTTGAACACTGAAGCTTTCTTT.

This chain links TRBV5-1 with TRBJ2-7; possible D gene TRBD2, 6 bases. Germline V gene lookup returns CDR1 SGHRS and CDR2 YFSETQ. The CDR3 runs 21 residues. V was trimmed by 2 bases and J by 0 bases, leaving 30 bases between them. The DNA for the CDR3 is TGCGCCAGCAGCTTCAGGTACGGAGGGCCTCTCTTTTCCAGGAGCTCCTACGAGCAGTACTTC. Its protein product is CASSFRYGGPLFSRSSYEQYF.

CDR3 sequence reads: CASPDSYGYTF. CDR3 in DNA: TGTGCCAGCCCTGACAGCTATGGCTACACCTTC. The rearrangement uses TRBV6-5 and TRBJ1-2; possibly TRBD1 for D (5 bases). Looked up from germline, CDR1 is MNHEY and CDR2 is SVGAGI. This CDR3 contains 11 residues. V was trimmed by 8 bases and J by 4 bases, leaving 8 bases between them.

The chain has TRBV10-3 and TRBJ2-3, with D possibly matching TRBD2 (6 bases). Trimming removed 5 bases at V and 2 bases at J, with 11 bases between. The CDR3 totals 14 residues. CDR1 is ENHRY, CDR2 SYGVKD, per germline. The CDR3: CAISSGPNTDTQYF. CDR3 DNA: TGTGCCATCAGTAGCGGGCCAAACACAGATACGCAGTATTTT.

V and J are TRBV9 and TRBJ2-5; 8 bases fit TRBD2. Trimming took 3 bases from V and 3 from J; bases not matched to a gene: 1. The CDR3 is 13 residues long. Germline V gives CDR1 SGDLS, CDR2 YYNGEE. The CDR3 region is CASSAGGEETQYF. DNA of the CDR3: TGTGCCAGCAGCGCCGGGGGGGAAGAGACCCAGTACTTC.

The chain has TRBV6-6 and TRBJ2-3; D possibly corresponds to TRBD1 (6 bases). Trimming removed 4 bases at V and 6 bases at J, with 11 bases between. The germline V gene has CDR1 MNHNY and CDR2 SVGAGI (reference sequence). The CDR3 spans 13 residues. CDR3 nucleotide sequence: TGTGCCAGCAGTTTGCGACAGGCGGATACGCAGTATTTT. Protein: CASSLRQADTQYF.

The V call is TRBV7-9, the J call TRBJ1-1; 7 bases align to TRBD1. The V gene's germline CDR1 is SEHNR and CDR2 FQNEAQ (reference sequence). J was trimmed by 3 bases and V by 2 bases; bases with no gene match: 6. This CDR3 has 15 amino acids. CDR3 residues: CASSLRGPGDTEAFF. In DNA form, the CDR3 reads TGTGCCAGCAGCTTAAGGGGGCCCGGGGACACTGAAGCTTTCTTT.

The V and J genes are TRBV6-5 and TRBJ1-3; the D gene is possibly TRBD1 (6 bases). CDR3 length: 15 amino acids. CDR1 is MNHEY, CDR2 SVGAGI, per germline. Trimming removed 7 bases at V and 0 bases at J, with 13 bases between. CDR3 nucleotide sequence: TGTGCCAGCACCACAGGGCCGGCCTCTGGAAACACCATATATTTT. Translated: CASTTGPASGNTIYF.

This sequence joins TRBV2 and TRBJ2-7, with 7 bases matching TRBD1. V lost 5 bases, J lost 6 bases, and 4 bases stayed unmatched. Germline V gene data show CDR1 as SNHLY and CDR2 as FYNNEI. This CDR3 is 12 amino acids long. The CDR3: CASSSQGVEQYF. CDR3 DNA sequence: TGTGCCAGCAGTTCCCAGGGGGTCGAGCAGTACTTC.

The chain recombines TRBV30 with TRBJ2-5; D is possibly TRBD1 (5 bases). The CDR3 spans 12 residues. Trimming took 2 bases from V and 5 from J, leaving 9 bases between them. Germline assignment: CDR1 GTSNPN and CDR2 SVGIG (reference sequence). CDR3 protein: CAWSLGRETQYF. The CDR3 nucleotides read TGTGCCTGGAGTCTGGGGCGGGAGACCCAGTACTTC. Combining the CDR3 with reference TRBV30 and TRBJ2-5 gives the whole variable domain SQTIHQWPATLVQPVGSPLSLECTVEGTSNPNLYWYRQAAGRGLQLLFYSVGIGQISSEVPQNLSASRPQDRQFILSSKKLLLSDSGFYLCAWSLGRETQYFGPGTRLLVL.

The chain couples TRBV6-4 to TRBJ2-5; TRBD2 agrees at 10 bases. The V gene end was trimmed by 3 bases and the J gene end by 7 bases; junction bases not matched to a gene: 5. The CDR3 sequence is 14 residues long. CDR1 MRHNA and CDR2 SNTAGT come from the germline V gene. CDR3 sequence: CASSESSGSGTQYF. CDR3 bases: TGTGCCAGCAGTGAGTCTAGCGGGAGTGGGACCCAGTACTTC.

This rearrangement joins TRBV18 to TRBJ2-7; TRBD2 aligns across 12 bases. This CDR3 comprises 14 residues. V gave up 3 bases and J gave up 7 bases; unmatched junction bases: 4. CDR1 and CDR2 from the germline V gene are KGHSH and LQKENI. The CDR3 region has the DNA TGTGCCAGCTCACCCGGGACTAGCGGGCGGGAGCAGTACTTC. Translating gives CASSPGTSGREQYF.

There are many counts of this clone. The chain links TRBV5-4 to TRBJ2-1, with 12 bases fitting TRBD2. The CDR3 contains 14 residues. Trimming at V came to 7 bases and at J to 6 bases, leaving 5 bases not matched to a gene. The V gene's germline CDR1 is SGHNT and CDR2 YYREEE (reference sequence). CDR3: CASSRTSGINEQFF. CDR3 coding DNA: TGTGCCAGCTCTCGGACTAGCGGGATCAATGAGCAGTTCTTC. The full variable domain, rest sourced from reference TRBV5-4 and TRBJ2-1, is ETGVTQSPTHLIKTRGQQVTLRCSSQSGHNTVSWYQQALGQGPQFIFQYYREEENGRGNFPPRFSGLQFPNYSSELNVNALELDDSALYLCASSRTSGINEQFFGPGTRLTVL.

The chain uses TRBV27 and TRBJ2-1; tentatively, D is TRBD2 (6 bases). The germline CDR1 and CDR2 sequences are MNHEY and SMNVEV (reference sequence). Trimming left V 0 bases short and J 6 bases short, with 12 bases between. CDR3 length equals 15 residues. CDR3 DNA: TGTGCCAGCAGTTTATCGGGGGGAGTCGGCAATGAGCAGTTCTTC. Its protein is CASSLSGGVGNEQFF.

The chain joins TRBV29-1 to TRBJ1-2; 10 bases map to TRBD1. Germline V gene data show CDR1 as SQVTM and CDR2 as ANQGSEA. This CDR3 comprises 15 residues. Unmatched junction bases numbered 7, after V lost 0 bases and J lost 6 bases. The CDR3 region has the DNA TGCAGCGTTGAAGATTGGGGACAGGGGCGGAATGGCTACACCTTC. This encodes CSVEDWGQGRNGYTF.

J is TRBJ1-2 and V is TRBV5-1, with D maybe TRBD1 (6 bases). V was clipped by 4 bases and J by 8 bases, with 18 bases between them. In germline, CDR1 is SGHRS, CDR2 YFSETQ. The CDR3 sequence is 14 residues long. CDR3 residues: CASSTSDSRSGYTF. CDR3 nucleotides: TGCGCCAGCAGCACCTCGGACAGCCGATCAGGCTACACCTTC. Looking up the rest from reference TRBV5-1 and TRBJ1-2 gives the full variable domain: KAGVTQTPRYLIKTRGQQVTLSCSPISGHRSVSWYQQTPGQGLQFLFEYFSETQRNKGNFPGRFSGRQFSNSRSEMNVSTLELGDSALYLCASSTSDSRSGYTFGSGTRLTVV.

The chain links TRBV5-4 to TRBJ2-6, with 12 bases matching TRBD1. Germline assignment: CDR1 SGHNT and CDR2 YYREEE (reference sequence). This CDR3 comprises 18 residues. V lost 5 bases to trimming and J lost 0 bases; unmatched junction nucleotides: 6. CDR3 DNA sequence: TGTGCCAGCAGTACGCTGGGACAGGGGGCCTCTGGGGCCAACGTCCTGACTTTC. Translating gives CASSTLGQGASGANVLTF.

V is TRBV15 and J is TRBJ2-7, with TRBD1 identical over 11 bases. Trimming at V came to 3 bases and at J to 4 bases, leaving 2 bases not matched to a gene. This CDR3 is 14 amino acids long. Germline V gene data show CDR1 as LNHNV and CDR2 as YYDKDF (reference sequence). The CDR3 is CATSRGQGGYEQYF. CDR3 bases: TGTGCCACCAGCAGGGGACAGGGGGGATACGAGCAGTACTTC.

J is TRBJ2-4 and V is TRBV18, with 7 bases that match TRBD1. This CDR3 is built from 15 residues. J gave up 9 bases and V 3 bases, and 11 bases lay outside the gene matches. Germline CDR1 KGHSH, CDR2 LQKENI. The CDR3 sequence is CASSPPGSGGFIQYF. DNA for the CDR3: TGTGCCAGCTCACCGCCTGGCTCAGGGGGATTCATTCAGTACTTC.

V gene TRBV9 combines with J gene TRBJ2-2; D is possibly TRBD2 (6 bases). The germline CDR1 and CDR2 sequences are SGDLS and YYNGEE. CDR3 length: 17 amino acids. V was pared by 4 bases and J by 0 bases, with 16 bases between. The CDR3 region has the DNA TGTGCCAGCAGCCCCCGCGGGGCGGGCGCGAACACCGGGGAGCTGTTTTTT. Residues: CASSPRGAGANTGELFF.

V and J are TRBV28 and TRBJ2-7; 7 positions match TRBD1. Germline V gives CDR1 MDHEN, CDR2 SYDVKM. J was trimmed by 3 bases and V by 8 bases; bases with no gene match: 7. This CDR3 is built from 13 residues. CDR3 nucleotide sequence: TGTGCCAGCCTTGACAGGGCGAACTACGAGCAGTACTTC. It codes for CASLDRANYEQYF.

This clone was recorded only once. The V and J genes are TRBV11-2 and TRBJ1-1; TRBD1 matches 7 bases. The CDR3 covers 13 residues. Germline CDR1 SGHAT, CDR2 FQNNGV. V lost 4 bases to trimming and J lost 3 bases; unmatched junction nucleotides: 2. This CDR3 is CASSSGGHTEAFF. DNA of the CDR3: TGTGCCAGCAGCTCAGGGGGACACACTGAAGCTTTCTTT.